Following are 24 T cell receptor beta chains from one sample sequenced in a study of pediatric ulcerative colitis. Only in-frame clones appear in the TCRdb table, and some are missing; sequencing was by immunoSEQ multiplex PCR. The sample lists some 50,000 clones; around 78% were seen once. During colonoscopy, one to two rectal pinch biopsies were collected. The sequenced sample was gut tissue. The source is a girl aged 5-17 years with moderate ulcerative colitis.

The gene calls are TRBV6-1 and TRBJ2-7; D remains ambiguous. This CDR3 has 10 amino acids. Germline loops: CDR1 MNHNS, CDR2 SASEGT. V lost 5 bases to trimming and J lost 7 bases, with 6 bases between them. The CDR3 loop reads CASSSGEQYF. In DNA, the CDR3 is TGTGCCAGCAGTTCTGGGGAGCAGTACTTC.

This chain links TRBV19 with TRBJ2-5; possibly TRBD1 for D (6 bases). The CDR3 length is 15 residues. V lost 6 bases and J lost 1, with 15 bases in between. Germline-derived CDR1 and CDR2 are LNHDA and SQIVND (reference sequence). The CDR3 is CASSPGRGSQETQYF. For the CDR3, the DNA is TGTGCCAGTAGCCCGGGAAGGGGGTCCCAAGAGACCCAGTACTTC.

This chain connects TRBV6-6 to TRBJ2-1; D possibly corresponds to TRBD1 (5 bases). The CDR3 is 13 amino acids. Germline lookup yields CDR1 MNHNY and CDR2 SVGAGI (reference sequence). The ends were cut back, 8 bases at V and 2 bases at J, with 10 bases in the middle. The CDR3 nucleotides are TGTGCCAGCTGCAGGGCGACCTACAATGAGCAGTTCTTC. Protein: CASCRATYNEQFF.

The rearrangement links TRBV28 to TRBJ2-3, with D perhaps matching TRBD2 (7 bases). Germline CDR1 and CDR2: MDHEN and SYDVKM. V was cut by 7 bases and J by 1 base, with 15 bases left in between. The CDR3 has 15 amino acids. The CDR3 protein is CASTTGGPRTDTQYF. The CDR3 nucleotides are TGTGCCAGCACCACCGGGGGGCCCCGCACAGATACGCAGTATTTT.

The chain links TRBV9 to TRBJ1-1; maybe TRBD1 (5 bases). Germline lookup yields CDR1 SGDLS and CDR2 YYNGEE. The CDR3 sequence is 16 residues long. The ends were cut back, 2 bases at V and 3 bases at J, with 17 bases in the middle. The CDR3 coding sequence is TGTGCCAGCAGCGTTTCTGGGGGTAACGTCGACACTGAAGCTTTCTTT. Translation gives CASSVSGGNVDTEAFF.

The V call is TRBV29-1, the J call TRBJ1-2, with D hard to call. Per the germline V gene, CDR1 is SQVTM and CDR2 is ANQGSEA. V shed 3 bases and J shed 4 bases, with 15 bases lying between them. The CDR3 runs to 14 residues. As DNA, the CDR3 is TGCAGCGTTGATCCCCGGGGAGAGATCTATGGCTACACCTTC. As protein: CSVDPRGEIYGYTF. Full variable domain (rest looked up from reference TRBV29-1 and TRBJ1-2): SAVISQKPSRDICQRGTSLTIQCQVDSQVTMMFWYRQQPGQSLTLIATANQGSEATYESGFVIDKFPISRPNLTFSTLTVSNMSPEDSSIYLCSVDPRGEIYGYTFGSGTRLTVV.

This clone has just one count. This chain links TRBV5-1 with TRBJ2-3; 8 bases are shared with TRBD2. CDR3 length: 15 residues. With 3 bases clipped from V and 2 bases from J, the junction kept 5 bases outside the gene matches. From germline, CDR1 is SGHRS and CDR2 YFSETQ. The CDR3 DNA sequence: TGCGCCAGCAGCTACACGGGAGGGTACACAGATACGCAGTATTTT. Protein product: CASSYTGGYTDTQYF.

V usage is TRBV14 and J usage is TRBJ2-1; maybe TRBD2 (5 bases). Germline assignment: CDR1 SGHDN and CDR2 FVKESK. The CDR3 contains 13 residues. V was clipped by 4 bases and J by 4 bases, with 8 bases between them. The CDR3 nucleotides are TGTGCCAGCAGCCTTAGCGCGTACAATGAGCAGTTCTTC. Translation: CASSLSAYNEQFF.

The CDR3 coding sequence is TGTGCCAGCGGTCTCCCACCAGGGGATGGGGCGGATACGCAGTATTTT. Its translation: CASGLPPGDGADTQYF. The chain couples TRBV19 to TRBJ2-3; a weak D match, TRBD1 (6 bases). Germline V lookup: CDR1 LNHDA, CDR2 SQIVND (reference sequence). The V end was cut by 9 bases, the J end by 6 bases, with 25 bases between. The CDR3 is made up of 16 amino acids.

The chain combines TRBV18 with TRBJ1-2; 8 nucleotides align to TRBD1. Trimming cost V 3 bases and J 4 bases; bases outside gene matches: 7. Germline V gene lookup returns CDR1 KGHSH and CDR2 LQKENI. This CDR3 comprises 15 residues. CDR3 sequence reads: CASSPGQGTLYGYTF. The CDR3 region has the DNA TGTGCCAGCTCACCCGGACAGGGTACCCTCTATGGCTACACCTTC. The full variable domain, rest sourced from reference TRBV18 and TRBJ1-2, is NAGVMQNPRHLVRRRGQEARLRCSPMKGHSHVYWYRQLPEEGLKFMVYLQKENIIDESGMPKERFSAEFPKEGPSILRIQQVVRGDSAAYFCASSPGQGTLYGYTFGSGTRLTVV.

The CDR3 coding sequence is TGTGCCAGCAGCTTTATGGGACAGGGCTACGAGCAGTACTTC. Its protein product is CASSFMGQGYEQYF. The chain carries TRBV7-2 and TRBJ2-7; 9 positions agree with TRBD1. This CDR3 comprises 14 residues. Germline CDR1 SGHTA, CDR2 FQGNSA. With V trimmed by 3 bases and J by 3 bases, 3 bases remained unmatched.

V gene TRBV5-4 combines with J gene TRBJ1-1, with D possibly matching TRBD1 (6 bases). Germline values: CDR1 SGHNT, CDR2 YYREEE (reference sequence). The V gene lost 4 bases and the J gene lost 5 bases, with 12 bases spanning the gap. The CDR3 contains 13 residues. The CDR3 nucleotides are TGTGCCAGCAGCCGCAAGGGGGGGACTGAAGCTTTCTTT. As protein: CASSRKGGTEAFF.

The chain links TRBV5-1 to TRBJ2-1; weak D call: TRBD1 (5 bases). Germline CDR1 is SGHRS and CDR2 is YFSETQ. The CDR3 sequence is 16 residues long. Trimming shortened V by 4 bases and J by 0 bases, and 14 bases separated the two germline ends. This CDR3 is CASSLAGSSSYNEQFF. DNA for the CDR3: TGCGCCAGCAGCCTCGCAGGGTCTTCCTCCTACAATGAGCAGTTCTTC.

This sequence joins TRBV11-2 and TRBJ2-7; possibly TRBD2 for D (6 bases). The CDR3 has 13 residues. V lost 2 bases and J 2 bases, leaving 7 bases between the germline ends. Germline lookup yields CDR1 SGHAT and CDR2 FQNNGV. CDR3 sequence: CASSLRGTYEQYF. As DNA, the CDR3 is TGTGCCAGCAGCTTACGGGGGACCTACGAGCAGTACTTC.

The rearrangement links TRBV2 to TRBJ2-7; a weak D match, TRBD2 (6 bases). CDR1 SNHLY and CDR2 FYNNEI come from the germline V gene. Trimming left V 11 bases short and J 2 bases short, with 13 bases between. CDR3 length: 12 amino acids. CDR3 in amino acids: CALGDFPYEQYF. DNA for the CDR3: TGTGCCCTCGGGGACTTTCCCTACGAGCAGTACTTC.

This clone was seen just once. The rearrangement links TRBV6-6 to TRBJ2-5, with TRBD1 matching 9 bases. The J call may be in error: the DNA end matches TRBJ2-7 better. CDR3 length equals 14 residues. Germline CDR1 and CDR2: MNHNY and SVGAGI (reference sequence). The CDR3 coding sequence is TGTGCCAGCATTATGGACAGGGGCTCCTACGAGCAGTACTTC. Its protein is CASIMDRGSYEQYF.

The CDR3, as DNA: TGTGCCAGCAGCCAAGAATTCGTGCGAGATACGCAGTATTTT. Protein: CASSQEFVRDTQYF. The chain is built from TRBV4-2 and TRBJ2-3, with no clear D. Germline-derived CDR1 and CDR2 are LGHNA and YNFKEQ. Trimming left V 0 bases short and J 5 bases short, with 9 bases between. The CDR3 is 14 amino acids.

The gene calls are TRBV6-5 and TRBJ1-1, with D unclear. Trimming pared 2 bases from V and 5 bases from J, leaving 12 bases between. The V gene's germline CDR1 is MNHEY and CDR2 SVGAGI. This CDR3 is 14 amino acids long. CDR3 sequence reads: CASSYGYLETEAFF. The CDR3 nucleotides read TGTGCCAGCAGTTACGGGTACTTGGAAACTGAAGCTTTCTTT.

CDR3 amino acids: CASSPAGEKLFF. The CDR3 DNA reads TGTGCCAGCTCACCTGCTGGTGAAAAACTGTTTTTT. V gene TRBV18 combines with J gene TRBJ1-4, with D unclear. CDR1 KGHSH and CDR2 LQKENI come from the germline V gene. The CDR3 length is 12 residues. Trimming cost V 3 bases and J 7 bases, with 6 bases left between them.

The chain uses TRBV29-1 and TRBJ2-7; no firm D call. The ends were cut back, 4 bases at V and 2 bases at J, with 12 bases in the middle. In germline, CDR1 is SQVTM, CDR2 ANQGSEA. The CDR3 sequence is 13 residues long. CDR3 DNA sequence: TGCAGCGTTGCTGGCGTAACCACCTACGAGCAGTACTTC. Translating it yields CSVAGVTTYEQYF.

The chain uses TRBV2 and TRBJ1-2; D may be TRBD1 (5 bases). Per germline, CDR1 SNHLY and CDR2 FYNNEI. Deletions cut 4 bases from V and 9 bases from J, with 18 bases between. This CDR3 comprises 14 residues. CDR3 nucleotides: TGTGCCAGCAGTGTGACCGAAGGGACGTCGCGCTACACCTTC. Encoded protein: CASSVTEGTSRYTF.

V usage is TRBV7-2 and J usage is TRBJ2-1; D might be TRBD2 (6 bases). CDR1 is SGHTA and CDR2 is FQGNSA in the germline V gene. The CDR3 totals 16 residues. With 1 base removed from V and 0 bases from J, the gap between germline ends came to 10 bases. CDR3 DNA sequence: TGTGCCAGCAGCTTAGTGGTCGGGAGCTCCTACAATGAGCAGTTCTTC. This codes for CASSLVVGSSYNEQFF.

This clone was recorded a few times. The chain couples TRBV5-5 to TRBJ2-7; TRBD2 agrees at 9 bases. Trimming took 4 bases from V and 2 from J; bases not matched to a gene: 7. CDR1 is SGHKS, CDR2 YYEKEE, per germline (reference sequence). The CDR3 contains 15 residues. This chain's CDR3 is CASSRRLAAAYEQYF. CDR3 in DNA: TGTGCCAGCAGCCGAAGACTAGCGGCAGCCTACGAGCAGTACTTC.

V gene TRBV28 combines with J gene TRBJ2-2; D gene unclear. Looked up from germline, CDR1 is MDHEN and CDR2 is SYDVKM. The CDR3 is 13 amino acids. Trimming pared 6 bases from V and 5 bases from J, leaving 10 bases between. The CDR3, as DNA: TGTGCCAGCAGCCCTTTTGGTACCGGGGAGCTGTTTTTT. Its translation is CASSPFGTGELFF.